These 7 T cell receptor beta chains share one sample of origin, sequenced in a study of blood T cell repertoires in COVID-19. Produced via immunoSEQ multiplex PCR; TCRdb's table is partial and in-frame only. Of a few hundred thousand clones listed, about 87% are singletons. Material: peripheral blood. Source of these receptors: a woman under 40 with COVID-19, enrolled during active disease.

V gene TRBV4-1 combines with J gene TRBJ2-5; D may be TRBD1 (6 bases). The V gene lost 4 bases and the J gene lost 5 bases, with 14 bases spanning the gap. This CDR3 spans 14 amino acids. The V gene's germline CDR1 is MGHRA and CDR2 YSYEKL. The CDR3 DNA reads as TGCGCCAGCAGCCCCCCCAGGGGCGCCGAGACCCAGTACTTC. Amino acid sequence: CASSPPRGAETQYF.

This clone was detected only once. The rearrangement joins TRBV6-5 to TRBJ2-3; D may be TRBD2 (5 bases). CDR1 MNHEY and CDR2 SVGAGI come from the germline V gene. Trimming shortened V by 6 bases and J by 8 bases, and 18 bases separated the two germline ends. The CDR3 is 14 residues long. CDR3 residues: CASSPSGPVGTQYF. The CDR3 DNA reads as TGTGCCAGCAGCCCGAGCGGCCCTGTAGGTACGCAGTATTTT.

The chain combines TRBV5-1 with TRBJ2-4; TRBD1 matches 7 bases. Germline CDR1 SGHRS, CDR2 YFSETQ. With 5 bases clipped from V and 8 bases from J, the junction kept 7 bases outside the gene matches. CDR3 length equals 13 residues. CDR3 amino acids: CASSPDRTDIQYF. DNA for the CDR3: TGCGCCAGCAGTCCGGACAGGACCGACATTCAGTACTTC. Filled out from reference TRBV5-1 and TRBJ2-4, the complete variable domain reads KAGVTQTPRYLIKTRGQQVTLSCSPISGHRSVSWYQQTPGQGLQFLFEYFSETQRNKGNFPGRFSGRQFSNSRSEMNVSTLELGDSALYLCASSPDRTDIQYFGAGTRLSVL.

The chain uses TRBV9 and TRBJ1-1; TRBD1 is a possible D gene (5 bases). V was clipped by 2 bases and J by 1 base, with 9 bases between them. CDR3 size: 14 residues. The germline CDR1 and CDR2 sequences are SGDLS and YYNGEE. This chain's CDR3 is CASSVQGPNTEAFF. In DNA, the CDR3 is TGTGCCAGCAGCGTCCAGGGTCCGAACACTGAAGCTTTCTTT.

This chain's CDR3 is CASSPSQRQYF. The CDR3 DNA reads TGTGCCAGCAGCCCCTCCCAGCGGCAGTACTTC. The gene calls are TRBV7-2 and TRBJ2-7; D not certain. Germline V gene sequence: CDR1 SGHTA, CDR2 FQGNSA. Trimming cost V 5 bases and J 9 bases, with 11 bases left between them. The CDR3 runs 11 residues. The variable domain in full, with the rest retrieved from reference TRBV7-2 and TRBJ2-7, is GAGVSQSPSNKVTEKGKDVELRCDPISGHTALYWYRQSLGQGLEFLIYFQGNSAPDKSGLPSDRFSAERTGGSVSTLTIQRTQQEDSAVYLCASSPSQRQYFGPGTRLTVT.

This chain links TRBV3-1 (or the pseudogene TRBV3-2) with TRBJ2-7, with 8 bases lining up with TRBD2. V lost 5 bases and J lost 4; bases outside the gene matches: 10. CDR3 length: 15 residues. Germline V gene lookup returns CDR1 LGHDT and CDR2 YNNKEL (reference sequence). CDR3 loop: CASSFGAGASYEQYF. In DNA, the CDR3 is TGTGCCAGCAGCTTTGGAGCGGGAGCATCGTACGAGCAGTACTTC.

This clone was counted once. This chain links TRBV5-6 with TRBJ2-3, with TRBD2 matching 9 bases. The CDR3 is 16 amino acids. With V trimmed by 3 bases and J by 6 bases, 11 bases remained unmatched. Looked up from germline, CDR1 is SGHDT and CDR2 is YYEEEE. The CDR3 reads CASSSGLARGGDTQYF. As DNA, the CDR3 is TGTGCCAGCAGCTCCGGACTAGCGAGAGGGGGGGATACGCAGTATTTT.